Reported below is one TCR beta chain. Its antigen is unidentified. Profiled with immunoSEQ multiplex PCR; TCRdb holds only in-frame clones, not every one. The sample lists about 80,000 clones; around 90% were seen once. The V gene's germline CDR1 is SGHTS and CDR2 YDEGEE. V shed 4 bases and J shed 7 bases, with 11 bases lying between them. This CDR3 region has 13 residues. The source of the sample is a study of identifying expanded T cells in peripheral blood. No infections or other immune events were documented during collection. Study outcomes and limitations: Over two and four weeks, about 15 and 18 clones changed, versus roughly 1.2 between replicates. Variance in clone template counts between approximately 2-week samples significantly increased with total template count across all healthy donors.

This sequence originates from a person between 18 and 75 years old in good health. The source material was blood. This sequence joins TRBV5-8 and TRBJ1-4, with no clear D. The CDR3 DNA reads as TGTGCCAGCAGCCCCTGGCCGCGTGAAAAACTGTTTTTT. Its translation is CASSPWPREKLFF. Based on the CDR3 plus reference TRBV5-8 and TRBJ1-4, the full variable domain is EAGVTQSPTHLIKTRGQQATLRCSPISGHTSVYWYQQALGLGLQFLLWYDEGEERNRGNFPPRFSGRQFPNYSSELNVNALELEDSALYLCASSPWPREKLFFGSGTQLSVL.